This T cell receptor beta chain was sequenced during a study of cytomegalovirus exposure and HLA in healthy donors. About the research overall: Drawn from HLA-typed donors, 83 million or so unique TCRs were held in an early data release.

The CDR3 loop spans 15 amino acids. V was pared by 2 bases and J by 6 bases, with 14 bases between. From germline, CDR1 is MGHRA and CDR2 YSYEKL. Details on this clone: Its target is unknown.

Use of 60 Vbeta and 13 Jbeta primers characterized the PCR. Clones were read by immunoSEQ multiplex PCR, and TCRdb kept only the in-frame ones, dropping some. This table has 200,000 or so clones, roughly four fifths appearing once. The study's findings and limits: Later analysis identified about 17,000 TCR beta sequences associated with HLA alleles, using a false discovery rate threshold of 0.05. Using the classifier, cytomegalovirus status was reportedly diagnosed with high specificity and sensitivity. A later analysis, which compared TCR beta chains of equal frequency, found the HLA-associated ones more clonally expanded.

Sequencing input: PBMCs. The chain has TRBV4-1 and TRBJ1-5; the D gene is possibly TRBD1 (5 bases). This receptor was obtained from a girl aged 2-10 years in good health and CMV-seronegative. The CDR3 bases are TGCGCCAGCAGCCAAAGAGTGGAGGGACCTCAGCCCCAGCATTTT. It translates to CASSQRVEGPQPQHF.